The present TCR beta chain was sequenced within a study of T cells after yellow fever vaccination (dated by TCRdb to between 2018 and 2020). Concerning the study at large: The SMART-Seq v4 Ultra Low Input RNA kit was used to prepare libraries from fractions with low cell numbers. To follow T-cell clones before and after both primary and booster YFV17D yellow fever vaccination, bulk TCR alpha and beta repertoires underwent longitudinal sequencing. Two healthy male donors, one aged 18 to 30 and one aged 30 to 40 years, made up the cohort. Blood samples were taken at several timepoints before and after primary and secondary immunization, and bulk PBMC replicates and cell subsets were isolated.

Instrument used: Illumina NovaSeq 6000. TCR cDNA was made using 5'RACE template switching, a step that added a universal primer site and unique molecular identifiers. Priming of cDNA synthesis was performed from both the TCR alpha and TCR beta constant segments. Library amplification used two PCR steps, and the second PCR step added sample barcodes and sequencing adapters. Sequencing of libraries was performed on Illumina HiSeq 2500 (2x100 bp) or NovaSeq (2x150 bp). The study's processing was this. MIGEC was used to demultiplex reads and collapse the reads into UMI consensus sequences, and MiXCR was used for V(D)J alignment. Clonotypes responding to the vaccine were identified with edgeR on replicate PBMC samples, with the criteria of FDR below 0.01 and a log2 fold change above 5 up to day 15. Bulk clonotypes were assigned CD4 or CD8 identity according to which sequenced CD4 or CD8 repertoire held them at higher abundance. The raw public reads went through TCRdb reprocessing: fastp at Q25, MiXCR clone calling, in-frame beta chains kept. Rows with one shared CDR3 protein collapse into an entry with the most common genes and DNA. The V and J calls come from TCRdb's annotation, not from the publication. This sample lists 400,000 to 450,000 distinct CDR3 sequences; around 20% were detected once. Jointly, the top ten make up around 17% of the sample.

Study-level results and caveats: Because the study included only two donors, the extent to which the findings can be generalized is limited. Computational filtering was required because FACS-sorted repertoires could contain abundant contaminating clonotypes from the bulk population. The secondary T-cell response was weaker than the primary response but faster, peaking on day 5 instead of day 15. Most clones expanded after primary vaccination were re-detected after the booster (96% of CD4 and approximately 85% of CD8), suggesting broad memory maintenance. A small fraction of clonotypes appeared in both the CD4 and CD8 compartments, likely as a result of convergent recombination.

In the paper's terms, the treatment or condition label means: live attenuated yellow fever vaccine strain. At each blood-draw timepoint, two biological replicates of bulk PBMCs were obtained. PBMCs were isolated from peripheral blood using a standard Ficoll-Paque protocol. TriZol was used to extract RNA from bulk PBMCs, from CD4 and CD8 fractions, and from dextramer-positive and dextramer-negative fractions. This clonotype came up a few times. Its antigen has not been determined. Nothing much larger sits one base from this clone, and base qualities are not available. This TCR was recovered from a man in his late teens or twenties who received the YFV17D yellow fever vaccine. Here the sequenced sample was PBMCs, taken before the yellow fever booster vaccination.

The nucleotide sequence is TGTGCCAGCAGCTCGGCTGGGGGGGTTAAAAACATTCAGTACTTC. Protein translation: CASSSAGGVKNIQYF. Recombination connected TRBV7-8 to TRBJ2-4; 7 central bases correspond to TRBD2. Here V drops 4 bases and J drops 4 bases, and the junction holds 7 bases not matched to any gene. CDR1 and CDR2 are read off the germline V gene as SGHVS and FQNEAQ. The CDR3 goes from the cysteine to the phenylalanine over 15 residues. Kept here is only the CDR3 DNA, which spans 45 bases and is read in frame from base 1.